This T cell receptor (beta chain) was found in a study of siplizumab effects on memory and regulatory T cells. Study outcomes and limitations: Naive T cell populations appeared to exhibit greater diversity than memory cells and appeared to be major alloresponse contributors.

As for this clone: The antigen remains unidentified.

Profiled with immunoSEQ multiplex PCR; TCRdb holds only in-frame clones, not every one. The sample includes roughly 100,000 clones, about 93% of them seen just once. The CDR3 covers 14 residues. The V end was cut by 5 bases, the J end by 3 bases, with 11 bases between. The germline gives CDR1 SGDLS, CDR2 YYNGEE. This chain connects TRBV9 to TRBJ1-4; D is uncertain. Sequenced input: CD4+ T cells sorted from blood. The sequence derives from a human donor in good health. The CDR3 DNA reads as TGTGCCAGCAGTCTTCCCGGGTCTAATGAAAAACTGTTTTTT. Encoded protein: CASSLPGSNEKLFF.